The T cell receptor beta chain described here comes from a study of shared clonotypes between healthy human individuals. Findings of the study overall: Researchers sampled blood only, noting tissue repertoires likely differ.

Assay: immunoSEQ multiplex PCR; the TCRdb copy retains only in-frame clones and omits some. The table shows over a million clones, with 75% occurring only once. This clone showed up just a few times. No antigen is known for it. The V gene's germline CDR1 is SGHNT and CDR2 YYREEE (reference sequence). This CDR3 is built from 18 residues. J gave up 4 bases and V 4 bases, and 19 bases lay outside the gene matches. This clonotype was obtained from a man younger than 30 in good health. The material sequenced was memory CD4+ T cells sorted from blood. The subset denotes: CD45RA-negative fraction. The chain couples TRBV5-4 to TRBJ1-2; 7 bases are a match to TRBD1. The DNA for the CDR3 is TGTGCCAGCAGCCCGTCCTTAGGGGGCGAATTTGGTTCCTATGGCTACACCTTC. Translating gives CASSPSLGGEFGSYGYTF.